This record looks at one T cell receptor beta chain sequence and its context. The study drew participants aged about 18 to 89 years from 20 to 30 US areas. Data came from immunoSEQ multiplex PCR; TCRdb stores just in-frame clones and leaves some out. Seen here are 150,000 or so clones, 87% observed once, and the top ten hold roughly 4%. The CDR3 spans 11 residues. Trimming shortened V by 6 bases and J by 0 bases, and 5 bases separated the two germline ends. Germline CDR1 DFQATT, CDR2 SNEGSKA (reference sequence). This sample is drawn from a study of blood T cell repertoires in COVID-19. For the study at large: Italy, Spain and the United States were the sources of the convalescent and acute COVID-19 samples.

Sequences were obtained from PBMCs or T cells enriched from blood (not recorded which). The rearrangement links TRBV20-1 to TRBJ1-1; D remains ambiguous. The receptor's source is a middle-aged woman who had been exposed to COVID-19. DNA of the CDR3: TGCAGTGCCCCAGTGAACACTGAAGCTTTCTTT. Translating it yields CSAPVNTEAFF.